The 30 T cell receptor beta chains below come from one sample, sequenced in a study of molecular identifiers for immune sequencing clone quantification. TCRdb reprocessed the PCR reads via MiXCR and lists one record per CDR3 protein. The repertoire holds around 300,000 distinct CDR3 sequences, with 24% as singletons. Sequenced material: naive CD8+ T cells from blood, with Jurkat cell RNA spiked in. Stated subset: FACS-sorted CD8+CD4-CCR7+CD45RA+ naive T cells. These receptors were taken from a human donor in good health. Some libraries in this study had Jurkat cell RNA spiked in.

Ten or more counts support this clonotype. The chain recombines TRBV4-3 with TRBJ2-3, with D possibly TRBD2 on 6 matching bases. Trimming removed 0 bases from V and 0 bases from J, with 19 bases in between. The CDR3 consists of 19 residues. In germline, CDR1 is LGHNA, CDR2 YSLEER. CDR3 loop: CASSQDRGLAALSTDTQYF. CDR3 DNA sequence: TGCGCCAGCAGCCAAGATCGGGGGTTAGCGGCGCTAAGCACAGATACGCAGTATTTT.

On this clonotype itself: The junction does not match germline at one end; this may be a read error. The chain has TRBV6-5 and TRBJ2-2; 8 nucleotides agree with TRBD2. The CDR3 length is 16 residues. CDR1 is MNHEY and CDR2 is SVGAGI in the germline V gene. CDR3: CASSYSSGRGIVELLF. The CDR3 DNA is TGTGCCAGCAGTTACTCCAGCGGGAGAGGGATCGTGGAGCTGTTATTT.

This clonotype was found a few times. V gene TRBV14 combines with J gene TRBJ2-7; D not resolved. The CDR3 contains 14 residues. From germline, CDR1 is SGHDN and CDR2 FVKESK. V lost 1 base to trimming and J lost 1 base, with 8 bases between them. For the CDR3, the DNA is TGTGCCAGCAGCCAAGTGGCCGGGTCCTACGAGCAGTACTTC. Translating it yields CASSQVAGSYEQYF.

This clonotype appeared a few times. The gene calls are TRBV7-6 and TRBJ2-6; no firm D call. The CDR3 has 15 amino acids. Trimming cost V 2 bases and J 1 base, with 6 bases left between them. The V gene's germline CDR1 is SGHVS and CDR2 FNYEAQ. As DNA, the CDR3 is TGTGCCAGCAGCTTATTTCTATCTGGGGCCAACGTCCTGACTTTC. This encodes CASSLFLSGANVLTF.

The chain recombines TRBV11-2 with TRBJ2-1; D is ambiguous. CDR1 SGHAT and CDR2 FQNNGV come from the germline V gene. V lost 2 bases, J lost 7 bases, and 15 bases lay in between. The CDR3 totals 15 residues. In DNA form, the CDR3 reads TGTGCCAGCAGCTTAACGCTAGTCTTGGGGAATGAGCAGTTCTTC. Translated: CASSLTLVLGNEQFF.

Concerning this clonotype itself: A read error may be the cause here, since a much bigger clone is one base away. The chain links TRBV7-9 to TRBJ2-3; tentative D call: TRBD2 (6 bases). The CDR3 spans 14 residues. The germline V and J ends were trimmed by 6 bases and 7 bases, with 17 bases remaining between them. In germline, CDR1 is SEHNR, CDR2 FQNEAQ (reference sequence). The CDR3 bases are TGTGCCAGCAGAGACGGACTATTTTCGAATACGCAGTATTTT. Its translation: CASRDGLFSNTQYF.

The chain is built from TRBV19 and TRBJ2-3; 7 bases align to TRBD2. In germline, CDR1 is LNHDA, CDR2 SQIVND (reference sequence). Unmatched junction bases numbered 13, after V lost 6 bases and J lost 7 bases. This CDR3 is built from 15 residues. DNA of the CDR3: TGTGCCAGTAGCCCCGGGAGGTTCATCGTCTATACGCAGTATTTT. Protein sequence: CASSPGRFIVYTQYF.

The rearrangement uses TRBV7-2 and TRBJ1-6; 9 nucleotides line up with TRBD1. The germline CDR1 and CDR2 sequences are SGHTA and FQGNSA. The V and J ends lost 5 bases and 11 bases, in that order; junction bases with no gene match: 13. CDR3 length: 16 residues. The CDR3 spells CASSPSVATGGAPLHF. The CDR3 DNA sequence: TGTGCCAGCAGCCCCAGCGTGGCGACAGGGGGTGCACCCCTCCACTTT.

This chain connects TRBV12-3 or TRBV12-4 to TRBJ2-4; a weak D match, TRBD1 (6 bases). This CDR3 contains 16 residues. Trimming shortened V by 6 bases and J by 0 bases, and 15 bases separated the two germline ends. CDR3 in DNA: TGTGCCAGCAGCCCCTCGGGACATATAGCCAAAAACATTCAGTACTTC. It specifies CASSPSGHIAKNIQYF.

This clonotype has more than one count but fewer than ten. The V and J genes are TRBV9 and TRBJ1-3; D is unclear. Germline assignment: CDR1 SGDLS and CDR2 YYNGEE. The CDR3 runs to 16 residues. The V end was cut by 0 bases, the J end by 0 bases, with 10 bases between. The CDR3 sequence: CASSVEQENSGNTIYF. The CDR3 DNA is TGTGCCAGCAGCGTAGAGCAGGAAAACTCTGGAAACACCATATATTTT.

The sample holds many counts of this clonotype. This rearrangement joins TRBV12-3 or TRBV12-4 to TRBJ2-2; 9 nucleotides align to TRBD2. This CDR3 is built from 15 residues. J gave up 0 bases and V 4 bases, and 0 bases lay outside the gene matches. The CDR3: CASSSSGTNTGELFF. The CDR3 DNA reads as TGTGCCAGCAGTTCTAGCGGGACGAACACCGGGGAGCTGTTTTTT.

Ten or more counts support this clonotype. One junction end does not reproduce the germline sequence, and a read error may be involved. This chain uses TRBV5-3 with TRBJ1-4; 8 bases are a match to TRBD1. TRBV5-3 is designated an ORF whose function remains uncertain. The CDR3 is 17 amino acids. For the CDR3, the DNA is TGTGCCAGCAGCTACGATTTCTCGGACAGGGACCAGAAAAAACTGTTTTTT. Encoded protein: CASSYDFSDRDQKKLFF.

This chain connects TRBV4-1 to TRBJ2-2; D remains ambiguous. The V end lost 0 bases, the J end lost 1 base, and 15 bases lay between the germline ends. CDR3 length equals 18 residues. Germline loops: CDR1 MGHRA, CDR2 YSYEKL. CDR3 nucleotide sequence: TGCGCCAGCAGCCAAGATGTTTGGACGATCCAGAACACCGGGGAGCTGTTTTTT. It translates to CASSQDVWTIQNTGELFF.

In its sample, this clonotype was seen once. The conserved final phenylalanine or tryptophan is absent from the CDR3, which likely points to a read error. This CDR3 is CASSHEETQYV. DNA for the CDR3: TGCGCCAGCAGCCATGAAGAGACCCAGTACGTC. The chain employs TRBV5-1 and TRBJ2-5, with unresolved D. This CDR3 is 11 amino acids long. Trimming pared 4 bases from V and 3 bases from J, leaving 4 bases between. Germline V gene sequence: CDR1 SGHRS, CDR2 YFSETQ.

This clonotype showed up many times. V and J are TRBV28 and TRBJ2-7; 13 nucleotides match TRBD2. The CDR3 is 15 amino acids. J lost 4 bases, V lost 5 bases, and 5 bases had no gene match. CDR1 and CDR2 (germline): MDHEN, SYDVKM. The CDR3 reads CASSPWTSGSYEQYF. CDR3 in DNA: TGTGCCAGCAGTCCGTGGACTAGCGGGAGTTACGAGCAGTACTTC.

This clonotype was detected many times. The rearrangement links TRBV6-2 or TRBV6-3 to TRBJ2-5; perhaps TRBD1 as D (5 bases). Trimming pared 2 bases from V and 6 bases from J, leaving 13 bases between. In germline, CDR1 is MNHEY, CDR2 SVGEGT. The length of the CDR3 is 14 residues. CDR3 sequence reads: CASSYGAGLKTQYF. The CDR3 nucleotides are TGTGCCAGCAGTTACGGGGCAGGGCTGAAGACCCAGTACTTC.

In regard to this clonotype: Given a much more abundant clone one base away, this may be a read error. The chain employs TRBV28 and TRBJ2-7; 10 bases align to TRBD1. This CDR3 contains 17 residues. V was pared by 4 bases and J by 1 base, with 10 bases of the junction left unmatched. From germline, CDR1 is MDHEN and CDR2 SYDVKM. CDR3 DNA sequence: TGTGCCAGCAGTTCCCACCGTATGGACAGGGGGTCCTACGAGCAGTACTTC. This codes for CASSSHRMDRGSYEQYF.

In its sample, this clonotype was seen many times. V usage is TRBV2 and J usage is TRBJ1-5; no definite D call. Trimming took off 6 bases at V and 0 bases at J, with 12 bases between the two ends. This CDR3 is built from 15 residues. Germline V gene sequence: CDR1 SNHLY, CDR2 FYNNEI. CDR3 amino acids: CASSETAYSNQPQHF. The CDR3 DNA is TGTGCCAGCAGCGAAACGGCGTATAGCAATCAGCCCCAGCATTTT.

This clonotype came up a few times. V usage is TRBV27 and J usage is TRBJ2-7; 7 nucleotides match TRBD1. V dropped 2 bases and J dropped 3; count of bases not matched to a gene: 1. Germline assignment: CDR1 MNHEY and CDR2 SMNVEV (reference sequence). The CDR3 sequence is 13 residues long. This chain's CDR3 is CASSLRGLYEQYF. The CDR3, as DNA: TGTGCCAGCAGTTTAAGGGGGCTCTACGAGCAGTACTTC.

This clonotype came up a few times. In nucleotides, the CDR3 is TGTGCCAGCAGCTTAATGAGTAGACAGAACACTGAAGCTTTCTTT. Translated: CASSLMSRQNTEAFF. V gene TRBV7-9 combines with J gene TRBJ1-1; D unclear. This CDR3 is built from 15 residues. Germline V lookup: CDR1 SEHNR, CDR2 FQNEAQ (reference sequence). V lost 2 bases and J lost 1, with 11 bases in between. Filled out from reference TRBV7-9 and TRBJ1-1, the complete variable domain reads DTGVSQNPRHKITKRGQNVTFRCDPISEHNRLYWYRQTLGQGPEFLTYFQNEAQLEKSRLLSDRFSAERPKGSFSTLEIQRTEQGDSAMYLCASSLMSRQNTEAFFGQGTRLTVV.

This clonotype has at least ten counts. CDR3 sequence: CASSQDSGANVLTF. As DNA, the CDR3 is TGCGCCAGCAGCCAAGACTCTGGGGCCAACGTCCTGACTTTC. J is TRBJ2-6 and V is TRBV4-3; D is unclear. The CDR3 runs 14 residues. The V gene lost 0 bases and the J gene lost 0 bases, with 0 bases spanning the gap. CDR1 and CDR2 from the germline V gene are LGHNA and YSLEER.

This clonotype was seen repeatedly, ten times or more. In DNA form, the CDR3 reads TGCGCCAGCAGCCAAGGACGGGGTGCGTCCTACGAGCAGTACTTC. It yields the protein CASSQGRGASYEQYF. The chain employs TRBV4-3 and TRBJ2-7; TRBD2 is a possible D gene (5 bases). Germline assignment: CDR1 LGHNA and CDR2 YSLEER. V was cut by 1 base and J by 1 base, with 11 bases left in between. The CDR3 runs to 15 residues.

Worth noting for this clonotype: One end of the junction is discordant with germline, which a read error may explain. Here the CDR3 reads CASRLVRTGELLF. CDR3 nucleotide sequence: TGTGCCAGCCGACTAGTCCGGACCGGGGAGCTGCTTTTT. V gene TRBV27 combines with J gene TRBJ2-2, with a tentative D call TRBD2 (6 bases). From germline, CDR1 is MNHEY and CDR2 SMNVEV (reference sequence). CDR3 length: 13 amino acids.

Remarks on this clonotype: A much larger clone lies one base from this, so it may be a read error. The chain uses TRBV2 and TRBJ1-4, with a weak D call TRBD1 (6 bases). This CDR3 is built from 15 residues. Between the trimmed V and J ends, which lost 6 bases and 10 bases, there was a span of 21 bases. Germline-derived CDR1 and CDR2 are SNHLY and FYNNEI. In DNA form, the CDR3 reads TGTGCCAGCAGGGATCCCATGCAGGGGTGGGGAAAACTGTTTTTT. Protein product: CASRDPMQGWGKLFF.

This clonotype has at least ten counts. This rearrangement joins TRBV4-1 to TRBJ2-7; D is ambiguous. V gave up 4 bases and J gave up 5 bases, with 15 bases separating them. Germline V CDR1 and CDR2: MGHRA, YSYEKL. The CDR3 extends over 14 amino acids. CDR3 nucleotide sequence: TGCGCCAGCAGCCCGCCTCTAAGGCCCAACGAGCAGTACTTC. This encodes CASSPPLRPNEQYF.

The chain recombines TRBV25-1 with TRBJ2-7, with D tentatively TRBD1 (6 bases). The CDR3 totals 13 residues. Germline-derived CDR1 and CDR2 are MGHDK and SYGVNS. V lost 6 bases to trimming and J lost 6 bases, with 15 bases between them. CDR3 in amino acids: CASRGADNGEQYF. As DNA, the CDR3 is TGTGCCAGCAGGGGGGCAGATAATGGCGAGCAGTACTTC.

This clonotype was recorded many times. The chain employs TRBV4-1 and TRBJ2-7, with D uncertain. V was trimmed by 5 bases and J by 5 bases, leaving 16 bases between them. There are 14 residues in the CDR3. Per the germline V gene, CDR1 is MGHRA and CDR2 is YSYEKL. The CDR3 nucleotides are TGCGCCAGCAGCTCAGGCCCGGGCCTGGACGAGCAGTACTTC. This encodes CASSSGPGLDEQYF.

In its sample, this clonotype was seen a few times. J is TRBJ2-3 and V is TRBV27; D may be TRBD1 (6 bases). Trimming stripped 6 bases from V and 4 bases from J, with 17 bases between. Germline V gives CDR1 MNHEY, CDR2 SMNVEV (reference sequence). The CDR3 has 15 residues. In nucleotides, the CDR3 is TGTGCCAGCAGAACACGGGACAAGGGGGCAGATACGCAGTATTTT. Protein product: CASRTRDKGADTQYF.

This clonotype was seen ten or more times. The chain links TRBV14 to TRBJ2-7, with D possibly TRBD1 on 6 matching bases. CDR1 SGHDN and CDR2 FVKESK come from the germline V gene. Trimming shortened V by 0 bases and J by 9 bases, and 21 bases separated the two germline ends. The CDR3 spans 16 residues. The DNA of the CDR3 is TGTGCCAGCAGCCAAGAAGGGGGTGGCCCCAGAGGAAGGCAGTACTTC. Protein product: CASSQEGGGPRGRQYF.

The table lists this clonotype with many counts. This chain joins TRBV6-6 and TRBJ2-7; possibly TRBD2 for D (6 bases). V was pared by 0 bases and J by 3 bases, with 12 bases between. The CDR3 has 15 amino acids. Germline CDR1 and CDR2: MNHNY and SVGAGI (reference sequence). The CDR3 coding sequence is TGTGCCAGCAGTTACTCGCGGGACGGTAGCTACGAGCAGTACTTC. Its translation is CASSYSRDGSYEQYF.